One and the same sample provided the 8 T cell receptor beta chains below, sequenced in a study of T cells in Graves' hyperthyroidism and ophthalmopathy. Using RNA transcripts as the source, TCR beta CDR3 regions were amplified. During a first-round RT-PCR of the TCR CDR3, the HTBI primer set was used. TCRdb reprocessed the multiplex PCR reads with MiXCR, giving one entry per CDR3 protein. Of about 350,000 distinct CDR3 sequences in the sample, over 11% were seen once. The sample comprised blood. Receptor source: a woman aged 25 to 39 with Graves' hyperthyroidism.

Ten or more counts support this clonotype. The chain recombines TRBV28 with TRBJ2-2, with 7 nucleotides matching TRBD2. CDR3 length equals 19 residues. V dropped 3 bases and J dropped 0; count of bases not matched to a gene: 13. Germline CDR1 is MDHEN and CDR2 is SYDVKM. The CDR3 spells CASSFFQFGRNPNTGELFF. CDR3 coding DNA: TGTGCCAGCAGTTTCTTCCAGTTCGGGAGGAATCCGAACACCGGGGAGCTGTTTTTT.

This clonotype was counted at least ten times. The rearrangement links TRBV12-3 or TRBV12-4 to TRBJ1-2; perhaps TRBD1 as D (5 bases). Trimming removed 8 bases at V and 4 bases at J, with 23 bases between. The CDR3 runs 16 residues. The CDR3 DNA follows: TGTGCCAGCGATAGCCTAGCCGGCCCAGGGCCCTATGGCTACACCTTC. Translation: CASDSLAGPGPYGYTF.

This clonotype was observed many times. V gene TRBV2 combines with J gene TRBJ2-1; no clear D. Germline CDR1 is SNHLY and CDR2 is FYNNEI. V was shortened by 4 bases and J by 7 bases, with 11 bases between the two germline ends. The CDR3 runs to 13 residues. This CDR3 is CASSALPFNEQFF. The CDR3, as DNA: TGTGCCAGCAGTGCACTCCCTTTTAATGAGCAGTTCTTC.

This clonotype has more than one count but fewer than ten. This chain connects TRBV6-2 or TRBV6-3 to TRBJ1-5; no clear D gene. The CDR3 loop spans 15 amino acids. Trimming pared 0 bases from V and 5 bases from J, leaving 11 bases between. The germline gives CDR1 MNHEY, CDR2 SVGEGT. The CDR3 region is CASSYSKFYYQPQHF. The CDR3 DNA is TGTGCCAGCAGTTACTCGAAGTTCTACTATCAGCCCCAGCATTTT.

A few counts support this clonotype. The chain carries TRBV2 and TRBJ2-1; 13 bases align to TRBD2. Per the germline V gene, CDR1 is SNHLY and CDR2 is FYNNEI. The junction had 14 bases not matched to a gene; V was cut back by 6 bases and J by 12 bases. The CDR3 extends over 16 amino acids. CDR3 nucleotide sequence: TGTGCCAGCAGCTTACTTGGGACTAGCGGGAAAGAAGGGCAGTTCTTC. Protein: CASSLLGTSGKEGQFF.

This clonotype has more than one count but fewer than ten. The chain combines TRBV10-2 with TRBJ2-7, with D possibly TRBD1 on 6 matching bases. The V end was cut by 6 bases, the J end by 6 bases, with 27 bases between. The CDR3 sequence is 17 residues long. CDR1 is WSHSY, CDR2 SAAADI, per germline. The DNA of the CDR3 is TGCGCCAGCAGCGACCTACTAGGGGGACCCCAAGGGCGCGAGCAGTACTTC. This sequence encodes CASSDLLGGPQGREQYF.

The table lists this clonotype with many counts. The genes are TRBV2 and TRBJ2-2; no reliable D call. The length of the CDR3 is 15 residues. From germline, CDR1 is SNHLY and CDR2 FYNNEI. V was pared by 5 bases and J by 7 bases, with 17 bases between. The DNA for the CDR3 is TGTGCCAGCAGTCCTTTTATGGGATATGGCGGGGAGCTGTTTTTT. Amino acids: CASSPFMGYGGELFF.

This clonotype appeared a few times. This chain uses TRBV7-9 with TRBJ2-7, with D hard to call. Germline CDR1 is SEHNR and CDR2 is FQNEAQ (reference sequence). Trimming pared 1 base from V and 3 bases from J, leaving 13 bases between. The CDR3 runs to 15 residues. CDR3 bases: TGTGCCAGCAGCTTAGGCGGAATAATAGGCTACGAGCAGTACTTC. Translating gives CASSLGGIIGYEQYF.